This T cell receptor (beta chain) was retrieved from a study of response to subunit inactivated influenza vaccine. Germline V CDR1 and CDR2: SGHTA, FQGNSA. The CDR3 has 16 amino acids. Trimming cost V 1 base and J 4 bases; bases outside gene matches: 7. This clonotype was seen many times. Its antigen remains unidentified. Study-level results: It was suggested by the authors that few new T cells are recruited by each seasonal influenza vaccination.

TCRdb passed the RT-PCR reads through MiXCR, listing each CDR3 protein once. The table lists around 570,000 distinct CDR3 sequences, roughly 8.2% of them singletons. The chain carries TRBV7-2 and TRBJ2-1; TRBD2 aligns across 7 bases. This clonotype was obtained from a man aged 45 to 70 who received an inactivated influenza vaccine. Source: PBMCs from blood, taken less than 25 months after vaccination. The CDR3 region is CASSLGSSGHYNEQFF. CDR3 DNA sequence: TGTGCCAGCAGCTTAGGGTCTAGCGGACATTACAATGAGCAGTTCTTC.